One sample yielded the 18 T cell receptor beta chains listed below, sequenced in a study of blood T cell repertoires in COVID-19. Clones were read by immunoSEQ multiplex PCR, and TCRdb kept only the in-frame ones, dropping some. The data show more than 150,000 clones, roughly 79% seen once. Material for sequencing was peripheral blood. The receptor source for this set is a woman in her sixties or seventies with acute or convalescent COVID-19.

This clone was found once. This chain connects TRBV2 to TRBJ2-7, with D possibly matching TRBD2 (5 bases). Germline V gene data show CDR1 as SNHLY and CDR2 as FYNNEI. The V end was cut by 5 bases, the J end by 6 bases, with 11 bases between. The CDR3 length is 12 residues. This chain's CDR3 is CASSLTTVEQYF. In DNA, the CDR3 is TGTGCCAGCAGTTTGACTACTGTCGAGCAGTACTTC.

This clone was picked up one time. This chain links TRBV12-3 or TRBV12-4 with TRBJ2-7, with D tentatively TRBD2 (6 bases). V gave up 3 bases and J gave up 6 bases, with 9 bases separating them. This CDR3 is 12 amino acids long. CDR3 coding DNA: TGTGCCAGCAGTTTTTACGGGGGCGAGCAGTACTTC. Translation: CASSFYGGEQYF.

The chain links TRBV30 to TRBJ1-2; no firm D call. Trimming cost V 0 bases and J 2 bases, with 13 bases left between them. CDR3 size: 15 residues. The germline gives CDR1 GTSNPN, CDR2 SVGIG (reference sequence). The CDR3 is CAWSVPRTTNYGYTF. The CDR3 coding sequence is TGTGCCTGGAGTGTACCCCGTACAACGAACTATGGCTACACCTTC.

This clone was seen once. The J gene is TRBJ2-7, the V gene TRBV3-1 (or the pseudogene TRBV3-2); D gene ambiguous. Germline V gene lookup returns CDR1 LGHDT and CDR2 YNNKEL (reference sequence). The CDR3 sequence is 16 residues long. V lost 6 bases, J lost 2 bases, and 20 bases lay in between. In nucleotides, the CDR3 is TGTGCCAGCAGTCGATCCGGTCGGTCACCTACCTACGAGCAGTACTTC. It specifies CASSRSGRSPTYEQYF.

This clone was counted a few times. The chain recombines TRBV24-1 with TRBJ2-7; possibly TRBD2 for D (7 bases). The CDR3 has 15 residues. V dropped 5 bases and J dropped 7 bases, with 20 bases sitting between them. CDR1 and CDR2 from the germline V gene are KGHDR and SFDVKD. CDR3 loop: CATSAGAVSGGEQYF. Here the CDR3 DNA reads TGTGCCACCAGTGCGGGGGCCGTATCGGGAGGTGAGCAGTACTTC.

This chain joins TRBV10-3 and TRBJ2-1, with 12 bases matching TRBD2. The V gene end was trimmed by 3 bases and the J gene end by 4 bases; junction bases not matched to a gene: 7. CDR3 length: 17 residues. CDR1 and CDR2 from the germline V gene are ENHRY and SYGVKD. The CDR3: CAISDRLAGDLYNEQFF. CDR3 sequence (DNA): TGTGCCATCAGTGACCGACTAGCGGGGGACCTTTACAATGAGCAGTTCTTC.

J is TRBJ2-5 and V is TRBV6-5; 7 nucleotides agree with TRBD2. V lost 4 bases and J lost 5; bases outside the gene matches: 10. In germline, CDR1 is MNHEY, CDR2 SVGAGI. The CDR3 consists of 15 residues. The CDR3 sequence: CASSWSTGRGETQYF. The CDR3 bases are TGTGCCAGCAGTTGGTCAACGGGGAGGGGTGAGACCCAGTACTTC.

The table lists this clone with a few counts. V and J are TRBV15 and TRBJ2-5, with 10 bases fitting TRBD1. There are 16 residues in the CDR3. Germline V gene lookup returns CDR1 LNHNV and CDR2 YYDKDF (reference sequence). The ends lost 1 base at V and 5 bases at J; junction bases unmatched: 7. CDR3 protein: CATSRAAGQGTETQYF. The CDR3 DNA reads as TGTGCCACCAGCAGAGCGGCGGGACAGGGGACGGAGACCCAGTACTTC. The full variable domain, with the rest looked up from reference TRBV15 and TRBJ2-5, is DAMVIQNPRYQVTQFGKPVTLSCSQTLNHNVMYWYQQKSSQAPKLLFHYYDKDFNNEADTPDNFQSRRPNTSFCFLDIRSPGLGDTAMYLCATSRAAGQGTETQYFGPGTRLLVL.

The rearrangement uses TRBV10-3 and TRBJ2-5; 7 bases are a match to TRBD2. CDR3 length: 13 residues. Germline loops: CDR1 ENHRY, CDR2 SYGVKD. After removal of 6 bases from V and 5 bases from J, the junction contained 6 bases not matched to a gene. In DNA form, the CDR3 reads TGTGCCATCAGGAAACTAGCGTGGGAGACCCAGTACTTC. Its translation: CAIRKLAWETQYF.

This clone was seen just once. This chain links TRBV5-4 with TRBJ2-7; D unresolved. This CDR3 is built from 12 residues. V dropped 3 bases and J dropped 5 bases, with 9 bases sitting between them. The germline V gene encodes CDR1 SGHNT and CDR2 YYREEE (reference sequence). CDR3 sequence: CASSSTVDEQYF. In nucleotides, the CDR3 is TGTGCCAGCAGCTCCACGGTGGACGAGCAGTACTTC.

The chain combines TRBV2 with TRBJ1-2, with a tentative D call TRBD1 (5 bases). Deletions cut 7 bases from V and 4 bases from J, with 19 bases between. Germline CDR1 reads SNHLY; CDR2 reads FYNNEI. CDR3 length: 15 residues. Here the CDR3 reads CASTEAGNGGYGYTF. The CDR3 DNA sequence: TGTGCCAGCACCGAGGCAGGGAACGGGGGCTATGGCTACACCTTC.

The chain recombines TRBV11-3 with TRBJ2-2; 16 positions agree with TRBD2. Germline CDR1 and CDR2: SGHNT and YENEEA. V shed 4 bases and J 3 bases; nucleotides not matched to a gene: 5. The length of the CDR3 is 18 residues. CDR3 in DNA: TGTGCCAGCAGCTCGGGACTAGCGGGAGGGCCAGACACCGGGGAGCTGTTTTTT. Its protein is CASSSGLAGGPDTGELFF. Based on the CDR3 plus reference TRBV11-3 and TRBJ2-2, the full variable domain is EAGVVQSPRYKIIEKKQPVAFWCNPISGHNTLYWYLQNLGQGPELLIRYENEEAVDDSQLPKDRFSAERLKGVDSTLKIQPAELGDSAVYLCASSSGLAGGPDTGELFFGEGSRLTVL.

This clone was observed a few times. The chain links TRBV20-1 to TRBJ2-3; a possible D gene is TRBD1 (6 bases). V was cut by 5 bases and J by 5 bases, with 8 bases left in between. CDR1 is DFQATT and CDR2 is SNEGSKA in the germline V gene (reference sequence). This CDR3 is built from 11 residues. The CDR3 DNA follows: TGCAGTGCTCTGACAGGAGATACGCAGTATTTT. Encoded protein: CSALTGDTQYF.

V and J are TRBV3-1 (or the pseudogene TRBV3-2) and TRBJ2-1; a possible D gene is TRBD2 (6 bases). The V and J ends lost 6 bases and 10 bases respectively, with 13 bases between them. Germline CDR1 is LGHDT and CDR2 is YNNKEL (reference sequence). The CDR3 contains 12 residues. The CDR3 DNA reads TGTGCCAGCAGTCGCGGTGGAGGGGAGCAGTTCTTC. It encodes CASSRGGGEQFF.

The chain joins TRBV7-2 to TRBJ2-1, with D possibly matching TRBD2 (6 bases). The length of the CDR3 is 18 residues. V dropped 4 bases and J dropped 2 bases, with 21 bases sitting between them. Germline CDR1 and CDR2: SGHTA and FQGNSA. This chain's CDR3 is CASSSGQPSAGPYNEQFF. CDR3 DNA: TGTGCCAGCAGCTCCGGCCAGCCCTCAGCGGGTCCCTACAATGAGCAGTTCTTC.

The chain has TRBV27 and TRBJ2-1; tentative D call: TRBD2 (6 bases). Germline V CDR1 and CDR2: MNHEY, SMNVEV (reference sequence). CDR3 length: 15 amino acids. Trimming took 2 bases from V and 3 from J, leaving 11 bases between them. CDR3 residues: CASSLPGVNYNEQFF. In DNA form, the CDR3 reads TGTGCCAGCAGTTTACCGGGAGTCAACTACAATGAGCAGTTCTTC.

This chain joins TRBV1 and TRBJ2-7; whether TRBD1, the table's D call, matches the DNA was not checked. TRBV1 is shown as a pseudogene. The CDR3 totals 13 residues. The CDR3 nucleotides read TGCACCAGCAGCCAGGGACCTCCAGGGGGGAAGTACTTC. Amino acids: CTSSQGPPGGKYF.

The table lists this clone with a few counts. The rearrangement links TRBV10-3 to TRBJ1-5; TRBD1 matches at 10 bases. The germline gives CDR1 ENHRY, CDR2 SYGVKD. V was pared by 0 bases and J by 3 bases, with 5 bases of the junction left unmatched. The CDR3 covers 17 residues. The CDR3 nucleotides are TGTGCCATCAGTGAGTCGAGGGACAGGGGATTCAATCAGCCCCAGCATTTT. It translates to CAISESRDRGFNQPQHF.